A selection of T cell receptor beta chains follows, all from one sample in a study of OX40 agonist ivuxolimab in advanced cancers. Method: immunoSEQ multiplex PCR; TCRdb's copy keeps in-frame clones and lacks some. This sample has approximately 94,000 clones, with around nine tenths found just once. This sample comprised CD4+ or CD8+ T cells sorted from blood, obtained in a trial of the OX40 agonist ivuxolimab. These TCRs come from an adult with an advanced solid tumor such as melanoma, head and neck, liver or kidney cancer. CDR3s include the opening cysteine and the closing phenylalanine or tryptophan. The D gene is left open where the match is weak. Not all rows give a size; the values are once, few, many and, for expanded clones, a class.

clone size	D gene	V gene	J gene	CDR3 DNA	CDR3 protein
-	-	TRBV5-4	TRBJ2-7	TGTGCCAGCAGCCCCCAATTACCAGGGTTTTACGAGCAGTACTTC	CASSPQLPGFYEQYF
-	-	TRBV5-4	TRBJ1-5	TGTGCCAGCAGCTTGGAGCCCACGAAGGGCAATCAGCCCCAGCATTTT	CASSLEPTKGNQPQHF
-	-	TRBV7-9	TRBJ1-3	TGTGCCAGCAGCCCGCGACAGAGAACGGGAAACACCATATATTTT	CASSPRQRTGNTIYF
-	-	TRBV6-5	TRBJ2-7	TGTGCCAGCGCCTACGGGTACGAGCAGTACTTC	CASAYGYEQYF
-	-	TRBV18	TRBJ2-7	TGTGCCAGCTCACCACCTGGACAGATCTACGAGCAGTACTTC	CASSPPGQIYEQYF
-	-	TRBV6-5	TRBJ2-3	TGTGCCAGCAGTACGACCCTCCGGGCCGATACGCAGTATTTT	CASSTTLRADTQYF
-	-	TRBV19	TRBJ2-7	TGTGCCACCGTGGGGGAGCCCCCCTCCTACGAGCAGTACTTC	CATVGEPPSYEQYF
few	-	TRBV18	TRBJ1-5	TGTGCCAGCTCACCACAGGGACTTGAGGGTCAGCCCCAGCATTTT	CASSPQGLEGQPQHF
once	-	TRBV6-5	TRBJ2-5	TGTGCCAGCAGTTACTCGATCAACAAAGCAGAGACCCAGTACTTC	CASSYSINKAETQYF
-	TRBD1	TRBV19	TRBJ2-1	TGTGCCAGTAGCACCCGACAGGGGATCTACAATGAGCAGTTCTTC	CASSTRQGIYNEQFF
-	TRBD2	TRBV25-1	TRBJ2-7	TGTGCCAGCAGTGGTTCCGGGAGGGCCTACGAGCAGTACTTC	CASSGSGRAYEQYF
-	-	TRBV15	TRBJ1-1	TGTGCCACCAGCAGAGCAGTGAACACTGAAGCTTTCTTT	CATSRAVNTEAFF
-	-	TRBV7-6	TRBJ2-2	TGTGCCAGCAGCTCATCCGCGGCGGTCGGGGAGCTGTTTTTT	CASSSSAAVGELFF
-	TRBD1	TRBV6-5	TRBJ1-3	TGTGCCAGCAGAACGGACAGGGGGCTTGGAAACACCATATATTTT	CASRTDRGLGNTIYF
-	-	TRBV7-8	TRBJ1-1	TGTGCCAGCAGCTCTCAACGTATGCTTGAAGCTTTCTTT	CASSSQRMLEAFF
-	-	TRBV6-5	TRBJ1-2	TGTGCCAGCAGTTTTGAGGTTGCTTATGGCTACACCTTC	CASSFEVAYGYTF
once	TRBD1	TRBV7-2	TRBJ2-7	TGTGCCAGCACCACGACAGGGGGCGTCGGTGAGCAGTACTTC	CASTTTGGVGEQYF
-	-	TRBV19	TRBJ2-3	TGTGCCAGTAGCCCGGACGGCACAGATACGCAGTATTTT	CASSPDGTDTQYF
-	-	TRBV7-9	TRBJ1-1	TGTGCCAGCAACCGAGGGGGGACTGAAGCTTTCTTT	CASNRGGTEAFF
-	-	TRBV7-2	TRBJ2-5	TGTGCCAGCAGCTTAGGAGCCGGGGATACAGAGACCCAGTACTTC	CASSLGAGDTETQYF
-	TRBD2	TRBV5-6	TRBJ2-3	TGTGCCAGCAGCCCCCTTTCGACTAGCGGCACAGATACGCAGTATTTT	CASSPLSTSGTDTQYF
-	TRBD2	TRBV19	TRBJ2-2	TGTGCCAGTATGGGACTAGCGGCCCTACCCGGCGGGGAGCTGTTTTTT	CASMGLAALPGGELFF
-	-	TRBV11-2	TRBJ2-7	TGTGCCAGCAGCTCACTGAGAAGAACCTACGAGCAGTACTTC	CASSSLRRTYEQYF
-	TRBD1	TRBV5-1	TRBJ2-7	TGCGCCAGCAGCTTGTGGGGGACAGGGGCATACGAGCAGTACTTC	CASSLWGTGAYEQYF
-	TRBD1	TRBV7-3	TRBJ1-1	TGTGCCAGCAGCTTGTCGGGACAGTTTACTGAAGCTTTCTTT	CASSLSGQFTEAFF
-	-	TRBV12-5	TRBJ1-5	TGTGCTAGCGGTTTGTCACAGGTCAATCAGCCCCAGCATTTT	CASGLSQVNQPQHF
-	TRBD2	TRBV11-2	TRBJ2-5	TGTGCCAGCAGTTATAAGCGGGATTTGGAGACCCAGTACTTC	CASSYKRDLETQYF
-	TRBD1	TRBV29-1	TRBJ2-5	TGCAGCGCCGAGACAGGGGGAGAGACCCAGTACTTC	CSAETGGETQYF
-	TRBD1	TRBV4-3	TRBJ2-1	TGCGCCAGCAGCCCCGGGACAGATACGTACAATGAGCAGTTCTTC	CASSPGTDTYNEQFF
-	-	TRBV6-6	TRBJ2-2	TGTGCCAGCAATCGGGGGTTCTCTGGCGGGGAGCTGTTTTTT	CASNRGFSGGELFF
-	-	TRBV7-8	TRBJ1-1	TGTGCCAGCAGATTTCAGGGCAACACTGAAGCTTTCTTT	CASRFQGNTEAFF
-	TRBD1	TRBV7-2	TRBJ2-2	TGTGCCAGCCGACTGACAGGGGCCGGTCGTAACACCGGGGAGCTGTTTTTT	CASRLTGAGRNTGELFF
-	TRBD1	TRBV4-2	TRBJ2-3	TGTGCCAGCAGCCAAGAGGGGTACAGGGGGTTGAGTGTCACAGATACGCAGTATTTT	CASSQEGYRGLSVTDTQYF
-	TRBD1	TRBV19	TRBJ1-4	TGTGCCAGTAGTACCCGCCACAGGGGTGGGGATGAAAAACTGTTTTTT	CASSTRHRGGDEKLFF
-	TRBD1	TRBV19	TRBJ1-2	TGTGCCAGTCGACAGGGAGGTAATTATGGCTACACCTTC	CASRQGGNYGYTF
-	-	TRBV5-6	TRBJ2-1	TGTGCCAGCAGCTTAGGACGGAGGGATGAGCAGTTCTTC	CASSLGRRDEQFF
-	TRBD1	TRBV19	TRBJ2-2	TGTGCCAGTAGTATCTCCGGGACAGGGGCGAAGTCCGGGGAGCTGTTTTTT	CASSISGTGAKSGELFF
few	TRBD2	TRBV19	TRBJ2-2	TGTGCCAGTAGTTCTGGACTAGCCATAGCGAACACCGGGGAGCTGTTTTTT	CASSSGLAIANTGELFF
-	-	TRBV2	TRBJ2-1	TGTGCCAGCAGTGTCGAGGGTCGGGAGCAGTTCTTC	CASSVEGREQFF
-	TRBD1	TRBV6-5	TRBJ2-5	TGTGCCAGCAGTCCCCAGACAGGGGGAGGAGAGACCCAGTACTTC	CASSPQTGGGETQYF
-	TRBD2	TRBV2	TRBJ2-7	TGTGCCAGCAGGAGTACTAGCGGGACCTACGAGCAGTACTTC	CASRSTSGTYEQYF
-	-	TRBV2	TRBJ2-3	TGTGCCAGCAGTGAATTTGCGGGTATCACAGATACGCAGTATTTT	CASSEFAGITDTQYF
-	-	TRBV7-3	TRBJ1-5	TGTGCCAGCAGTCCTACAGGGAACAATCAGCCCCAGCATTTT	CASSPTGNNQPQHF